The text below deals with one T cell receptor (beta chain). Its antigen is unknown. This specimen comes from a study of tumor-infiltrating lymphocytes in localized non-small cell lung cancer. Study details: Resected tumor was paired with non-adjacent uninvolved lung from the same patient.

Whole-study findings and limits: Tumors had more T cell infiltration than uninvolved lung, per TCRbeta sequencing and CD3 counts.

The data were produced by immunoSEQ multiplex PCR, yet TCRdb's version contains in-frame clones alone and is incomplete. This sample has roughly 13,000 clones; 75% occur once, and the top ten carry around 4.1%. The receptor's source is a human donor with non-small cell lung cancer. The source material was lung tumor tissue.

The CDR3 protein is CASSPQGAADTQYF. CDR3 DNA sequence: TGTGCCAGCAGCCCACAGGGGGCTGCAGATACGCAGTATTTT. This sequence joins TRBV7-2 and TRBJ2-3; 9 positions agree with TRBD1. There are 14 residues in the CDR3. J gave up 4 bases and V 5 bases, and 4 bases lay outside the gene matches. Germline values: CDR1 SGHTA, CDR2 FQGNSA.